Listed below are T cell receptor beta chains from one sample, sequenced in a study of technical replicates of blood from a few donors. The assay was immunoSEQ multiplex PCR, and TCRdb's table has in-frame clones only and misses some. The sample records 80,000 to 100,000 clones, about 91% being singletons. Material: T cells isolated from PBMCs. All receptors come from a human donor in good health. Both conserved end residues are part of each CDR3. The D gene is left open where the match is weak. Expanded clones are given a class, and other clones once, few, many or no size at all.

length,size,D,V,J,DNA,CDR3
14,NA,NA,TRBV5-1,TRBJ2-5,TGCGCCAGCAGCTTGGTTAACAGGGCTGAGACCCAGTACTTC,CASSLVNRAETQYF
19,NA,TRBD1,TRBV4-2,TRBJ2-2,TGTGCCAGCAGCCCGCGGACCGGGACAGGGGGCTGGCACACCGGGGAGCTGTTTTTT,CASSPRTGTGGWHTGELFF
13,once,TRBD2,TRBV10-2,TRBJ2-7,TGCGCCAGCGGAAGCGGGAGAGTCTACGAGCAGTACTTC,CASGSGRVYEQYF
13,NA,NA,TRBV5-1,TRBJ2-7,TGCGCCAGCAGCTTGGGTTTAACCTACGAGCAGTACTTC,CASSLGLTYEQYF
14,NA,TRBD1,TRBV9,TRBJ2-5,TGTGCCGGCTGGACAGGACAAGATCAAGAGACCCAGTACTTC,CAGWTGQDQETQYF
13,NA,NA,TRBV9,TRBJ2-7,TGTGCCAGCAGCGTAGGTCTAGCGAACGAGCAGTACTTC,CASSVGLANEQYF
18,NA,TRBD1,TRBV7-8,TRBJ2-5,TGTGCCAGCAGGTTGCGTAGGGGTCTCGGACAGGGCCAAGAGACCCAGTACTTC,CASRLRRGLGQGQETQYF
15,NA,NA,TRBV5-1,TRBJ1-2,TGCGCCAGCAGCTTGAACGGTTTTGGACTCTATGGCTACACCTTC,CASSLNGFGLYGYTF
15,NA,NA,TRBV28,TRBJ2-7,TGTGCCAGCAGCCCACCGTTCGGGGGTGCGAACGAGCAGTACTTC,CASSPPFGGANEQYF
14,NA,TRBD2,TRBV2,TRBJ2-7,TGTGCCAGCAGGGCTGGGACTAGCTTTGACGAGCAGTACTTC,CASRAGTSFDEQYF
13,NA,NA,TRBV5-1,TRBJ1-1,TGCGCCAGCAGCTTTACAGGTAACACTGAAGCTTTCTTT,CASSFTGNTEAFF
14,NA,TRBD2,TRBV9,TRBJ2-2,TGTGCCAGCGGCGGGAGCCTGGCCACCGGGGAGCTGTTTTTT,CASGGSLATGELFF
12,NA,NA,TRBV2,TRBJ2-7,TGTGCCAGCACTTTGCTACAGGGCGAGCAGTACTTC,CASTLLQGEQYF
15,NA,TRBD2,TRBV10-1,TRBJ2-2,TGCGCCAGCAGTGCGCTAGCGGGAGTCACCGGGGAGCTGTTTTTT,CASSALAGVTGELFF
16,NA,TRBD2,TRBV5-6,TRBJ2-3,TGTGCCAGCAGCTTAAGCGGGGGGGCCTCAACAGATACGCAGTATTTT,CASSLSGGASTDTQYF
15,NA,TRBD1,TRBV5-1,TRBJ2-1,TGCGCCAGCAGCTTGGTGACAGGGCCGTACAATGAGCAGTTCTTC,CASSLVTGPYNEQFF